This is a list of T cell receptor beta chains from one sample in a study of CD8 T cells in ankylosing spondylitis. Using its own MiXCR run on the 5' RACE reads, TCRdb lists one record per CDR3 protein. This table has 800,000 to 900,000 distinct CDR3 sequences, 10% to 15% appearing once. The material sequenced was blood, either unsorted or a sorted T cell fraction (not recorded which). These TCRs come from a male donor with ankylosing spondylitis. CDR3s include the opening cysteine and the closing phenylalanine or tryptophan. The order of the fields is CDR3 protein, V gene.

CDR3aa: CASRTRGETQYF
v_gene: TRBV12-3/TRBV12-4

CDR3aa: CASSLTRTHNEQFF
v_gene: TRBV9

CDR3aa: CASSLEAAGANVLTF
v_gene: TRBV5-1

CDR3aa: CASRFTGYNEQFF
v_gene: TRBV5-1

CDR3aa: CSASKGVFVQPQHF
v_gene: TRBV20-1

CDR3aa: CASSIMTDEQYF
v_gene: TRBV5-6

CDR3aa: CSARSQGSGGTDTQYF
v_gene: TRBV20-1

CDR3aa: CSAVRTGLNSPLHF
v_gene: TRBV20-1

CDR3aa: CASSVSPGELFF
v_gene: TRBV10-1

CDR3aa: CASSLRTPRSEQYF
v_gene: TRBV5-8

CDR3aa: CATRGTGKLETQYF
v_gene: TRBV24-1

CDR3aa: CASSVRRWGTTLSGANVLTF
v_gene: TRBV2

CDR3aa: CASSAADSPLHF
v_gene: TRBV19

CDR3aa: CASSLPQGLGRNEQFF
v_gene: TRBV7-2

CDR3aa: CASRTGAYKAFF
v_gene: TRBV6-6

CDR3aa: CASSLQGGTGELFF
v_gene: TRBV12-3/TRBV12-4

CDR3aa: CASSLFDLNEQYF
v_gene: TRBV28

CDR3aa: CASSLNQDTQYF
v_gene: TRBV5-1

CDR3aa: CASSSQRQALDTEAFF
v_gene: TRBV12-3/TRBV12-4

CDR3aa: CASSPSFLYNSPLHF
v_gene: TRBV7-6

CDR3aa: CASSGRTGETQYF
v_gene: TRBV7-7

CDR3aa: CSATPQGAGASYEQYF
v_gene: TRBV20-1

CDR3aa: CASSPGLAGGPDTQYF
v_gene: TRBV4-1

CDR3aa: CASSSAGLLSGANVLTF
v_gene: TRBV7-2

CDR3aa: CASRSGQVDGELFF
v_gene: TRBV7-7

CDR3aa: CASSLAGTVQETQYF
v_gene: TRBV7-9

CDR3aa: CASSAKGSRGEKQFF
v_gene: TRBV9

CDR3aa: CASSGRLNYEQYF
v_gene: TRBV5-1

CDR3aa: CASSDGTGHYSEQFF
v_gene: TRBV9

CDR3aa: CSARMTGRGTTSPNEQFF
v_gene: TRBV20-1